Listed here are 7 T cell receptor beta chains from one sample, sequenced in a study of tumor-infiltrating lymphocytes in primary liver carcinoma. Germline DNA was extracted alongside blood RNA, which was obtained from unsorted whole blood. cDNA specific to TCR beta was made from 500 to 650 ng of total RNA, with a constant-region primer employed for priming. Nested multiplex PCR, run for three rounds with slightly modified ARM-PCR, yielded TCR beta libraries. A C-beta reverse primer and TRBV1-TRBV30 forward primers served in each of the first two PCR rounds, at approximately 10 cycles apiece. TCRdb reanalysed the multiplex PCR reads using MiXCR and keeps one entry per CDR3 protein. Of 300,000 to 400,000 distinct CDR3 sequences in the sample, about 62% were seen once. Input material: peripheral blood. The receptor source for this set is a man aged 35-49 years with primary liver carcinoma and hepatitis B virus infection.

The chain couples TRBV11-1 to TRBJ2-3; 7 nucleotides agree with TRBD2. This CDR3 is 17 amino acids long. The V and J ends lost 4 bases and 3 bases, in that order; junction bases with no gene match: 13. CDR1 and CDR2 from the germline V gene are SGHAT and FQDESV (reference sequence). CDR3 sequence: CASSSPDAGACTDTQYF. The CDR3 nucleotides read TGTGCCAGCAGCTCGCCCGATGCGGGAGCGTGTACAGATACGCAGTATTTT.

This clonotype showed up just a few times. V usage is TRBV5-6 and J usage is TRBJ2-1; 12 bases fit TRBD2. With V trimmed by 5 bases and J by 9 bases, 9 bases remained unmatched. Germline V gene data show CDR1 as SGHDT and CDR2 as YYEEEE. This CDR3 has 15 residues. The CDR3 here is CASRLTSGRLSEQFF. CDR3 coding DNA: TGTGCCAGCAGACTGACTAGCGGGAGACTATCTGAGCAGTTCTTC. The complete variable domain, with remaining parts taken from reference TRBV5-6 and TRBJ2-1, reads DAGVTQSPTHLIKTRGQQVTLRCSPKSGHDTVSWYQQALGQGPQFIFQYYEEEERQRGNFPDRFSGHQFPNYSSELNVNALLLGDSALYLCASRLTSGRLSEQFFGPGTRLTVL.

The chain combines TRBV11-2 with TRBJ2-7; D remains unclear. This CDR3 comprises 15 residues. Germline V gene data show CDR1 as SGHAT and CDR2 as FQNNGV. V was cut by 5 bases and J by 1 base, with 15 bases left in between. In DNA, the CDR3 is TGTGCCAGCAGCCTATCTATGGGAATATCCTACGAGCAGTACTTC. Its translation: CASSLSMGISYEQYF.

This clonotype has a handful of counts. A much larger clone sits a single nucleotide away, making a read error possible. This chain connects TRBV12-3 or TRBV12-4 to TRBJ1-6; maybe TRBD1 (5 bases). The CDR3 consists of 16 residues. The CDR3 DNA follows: TGTGCCAGCAGTTCGACTGACGCCCGGGGCGTTTCATCCCTCCACTTT. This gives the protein CASSSTDARGVSSLHF.

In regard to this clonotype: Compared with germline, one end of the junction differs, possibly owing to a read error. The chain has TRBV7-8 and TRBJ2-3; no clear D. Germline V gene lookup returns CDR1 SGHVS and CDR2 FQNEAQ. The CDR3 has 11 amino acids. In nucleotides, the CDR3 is TGTGCCAGCACCTTCCAAGATACGCACTATTTT. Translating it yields CASTFQDTHYF.

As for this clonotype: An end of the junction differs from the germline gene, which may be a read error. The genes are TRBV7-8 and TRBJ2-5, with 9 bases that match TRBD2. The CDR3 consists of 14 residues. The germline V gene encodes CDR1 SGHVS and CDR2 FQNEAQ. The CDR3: CAGSPVGVAGAQYF. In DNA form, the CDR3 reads TGTGCCGGCAGCCCCGTGGGAGTAGCGGGAGCCCAGTACTTC.

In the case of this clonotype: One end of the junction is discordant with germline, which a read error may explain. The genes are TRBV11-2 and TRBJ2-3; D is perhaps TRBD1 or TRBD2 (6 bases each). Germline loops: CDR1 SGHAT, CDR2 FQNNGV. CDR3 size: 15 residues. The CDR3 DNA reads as TGTGCCAGCAGCCCACTCAGGGGACTGACAGTTACGCAGTATTTT. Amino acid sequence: CASSPLRGLTVTQYF.